These T cell receptor beta chains were read from a single sample in a study of blood T cell repertoires in COVID-19. Clones were sequenced by immunoSEQ multiplex PCR, and TCRdb holds only the in-frame ones, with some missing. The repertoire holds about 97,000 clones, with around 80% as singletons. Sequenced material: peripheral blood. These receptors originate from a man between 65 and 85 years old with acute or convalescent COVID-19. CDR3s include the opening cysteine and the closing phenylalanine or tryptophan. The D gene is left open where the match is weak. Rows give clone size only sometimes, using once, few, many, or a class for an expanded clone.

V gene,clone size,D gene,J gene,CDR3 DNA,CDR3 protein
TRBV5-1,.,TRBD1,TRBJ2-1,TGCGCCAGCAGGTGGAGAGGGGGACAGGGTACTAAGGACTACAATGAGCAGTTCTTC,CASRWRGGQGTKDYNEQFF
TRBV7-2,.,.,TRBJ1-6,TGTGCCAGCAGCTTAGCTCAGAATAATTCACCCCTCCACTTT,CASSLAQNNSPLHF
TRBV5-1,once,.,TRBJ1-2,TGCGCCAGCAGCCTGGACTTGGAGTATGGCTACACCTTC,CASSLDLEYGYTF
TRBV9,.,TRBD2,TRBJ2-1,TGTGCCAGCAGCGGACTAGCGGGAGTTTACAATGAGCAGTTCTTC,CASSGLAGVYNEQFF
TRBV7-9,.,.,TRBJ1-2,TGTGCCAGCAGCCGGACTGATTATGGCTACACCTTC,CASSRTDYGYTF
TRBV7-9,.,TRBD1,TRBJ1-2,TGTGCCAGCAGCTTAGATATAGGGGGCGTGGATGGCTACACCTTC,CASSLDIGGVDGYTF
TRBV27,.,TRBD1,TRBJ1-2,TGTGCCAGCAGTTTATCACAGGGGGCCTATGGCTACACCTTC,CASSLSQGAYGYTF
TRBV9,.,.,TRBJ1-6,TGTGCCAGCAGCGTAGACAACTCCTATAATTCACCCCTCCACTTT,CASSVDNSYNSPLHF
TRBV5-4,.,TRBD2,TRBJ2-1,TGTGCCAGCAGCTGGGCGGGGGGGAAGGACAATGAGCAGTTCTTC,CASSWAGGKDNEQFF
TRBV24-1,.,TRBD2,TRBJ2-5,TGTGCCACCAGTGACACCGGGACTAGCCTAGAGACCCAGTACTTC,CATSDTGTSLETQYF
TRBV7-3,.,.,TRBJ1-6,TGTGCCAGCAGCTTAGGGGCGGGGCCGAGATCACCCCTCCACTTT,CASSLGAGPRSPLHF
TRBV6-6,few,.,TRBJ2-7,TGTGCCAGCAGTTACGCGACAGTTACCTACGAGCAGTACTTC,CASSYATVTYEQYF
TRBV28,medium-sized,.,TRBJ2-7,TGTGCCAGCAGTCCCCCGGTTATGAGGGAGTTCTCCTACGAGCAGTACTTC,CASSPPVMREFSYEQYF
TRBV7-8,.,TRBD1,TRBJ1-1,TGTGCCAGCAGCTTAGCGGACAGGGGATCCACTGAAGCTTTCTTT,CASSLADRGSTEAFF
TRBV27,.,TRBD2,TRBJ2-1,TGTGCCAGCAGTTTATCGATCCAGCGGGGGCACAATGAGCAGTTCTTC,CASSLSIQRGHNEQFF
TRBV10-1,.,.,TRBJ1-6,TGCGCCAGCAGTGAATCTGATTCACCCCTCCACTTT,CASSESDSPLHF
TRBV6-1,.,.,TRBJ1-1,TGTGCCAGCAGTGTGGGGGCAGGGTTCATGAACACTGAAGCTTTCTTT,CASSVGAGFMNTEAFF